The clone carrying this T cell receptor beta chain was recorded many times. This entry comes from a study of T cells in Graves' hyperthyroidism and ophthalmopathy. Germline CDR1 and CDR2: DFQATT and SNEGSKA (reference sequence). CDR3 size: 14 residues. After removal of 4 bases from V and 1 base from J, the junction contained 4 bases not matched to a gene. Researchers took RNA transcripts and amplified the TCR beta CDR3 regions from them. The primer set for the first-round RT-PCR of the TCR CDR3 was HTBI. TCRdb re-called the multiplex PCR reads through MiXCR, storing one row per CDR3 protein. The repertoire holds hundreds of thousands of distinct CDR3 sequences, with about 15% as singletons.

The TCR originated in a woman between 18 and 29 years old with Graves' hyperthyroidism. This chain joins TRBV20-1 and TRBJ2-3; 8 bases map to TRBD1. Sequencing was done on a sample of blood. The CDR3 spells CSATDRVRTDTQYF. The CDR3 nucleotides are TGCAGTGCTACGGACAGGGTGCGCACAGATACGCAGTATTTT.